What follows are 10 T cell receptor beta chains derived from one specimen sequenced in a study of shared clonotypes between healthy human individuals. Sequencing was performed with immunoSEQ multiplex PCR; in TCRdb, only in-frame clones are kept and a portion is missing. The data contain about 670,000 clones, around 72% of them singletons. The sample comprised memory CD4+ T cells sorted from blood. Subset denoted: CD45RA-negative fraction. These receptors were collected from a woman under 40 in good health.

The chain joins TRBV30 to TRBJ2-1; D assignment may be TRBD1 or TRBD2 (5 bases each). V was pared by 5 bases and J by 13 bases, with 27 bases between. The CDR3 loop spans 15 amino acids. Germline V gene data show CDR1 as GTSNPN and CDR2 as SVGIG (reference sequence). DNA for the CDR3: TGTGCCTGGGGTCCCCTCCTGAGGGACCCCGGTTTTCAGTTCTTC. This translates into CAWGPLLRDPGFQFF.

This clone has at least ten counts. The chain has TRBV4-2 and TRBJ1-1; D unclear. Germline V lookup: CDR1 LGHNA, CDR2 YNFKEQ. The CDR3 runs to 13 residues. Trimming pared 4 bases from V and 6 bases from J, leaving 12 bases between. The DNA for the CDR3 is TGTGCCAGCAGCCCTTTTTCGGGCTCTGAAGCTTTCTTT. Translating it yields CASSPFSGSEAFF.

This clone was seen just once. In the same sample, other DNA sequences code for this CDR3. The chain couples TRBV7-2 to TRBJ2-2; tentatively, D is TRBD1 (5 bases). CDR1 is SGHTA and CDR2 is FQGNSA in the germline V gene. The CDR3 spans 13 residues. V was cut by 5 bases and J by 3 bases, with 7 bases left in between. The CDR3 spells CASSRGDTGELFF. CDR3 coding DNA: TGTGCCAGCAGCAGGGGTGACACCGGGGAGCTGTTTTTT.

The V and J genes are TRBV6-5 and TRBJ1-5; possible D gene TRBD1, 6 bases. Germline V gives CDR1 MNHEY, CDR2 SVGAGI. The CDR3 sequence is 15 residues long. V was pared by 5 bases and J by 3 bases, with 14 bases between. This CDR3 reads CASSPRGHLNQPQHF. CDR3 bases: TGTGCCAGCAGTCCCCGGGGACACCTCAATCAGCCCCAGCATTTT.

The chain links TRBV5-1 to TRBJ2-7; 9 bases fit TRBD1. This CDR3 is built from 17 residues. Germline V gives CDR1 SGHRS, CDR2 YFSETQ. With V trimmed by 0 bases and J by 2 bases, 9 bases remained unmatched. CDR3 in DNA: TGCGCCAGCAGCTTGGAGGGACAGGGCTGGGGCCCCTACGAGCAGTACTTC. It translates to CASSLEGQGWGPYEQYF.

The V gene is TRBV30, the J gene TRBJ2-7; tentatively, D is TRBD1 or TRBD2 (7 bases each). V lost 0 bases, J lost 3 bases, and 15 bases lay in between. CDR3 length: 15 amino acids. Germline V CDR1 and CDR2: GTSNPN, SVGIG (reference sequence). The CDR3 region has the DNA TGTGCCTGGAGTGTATTTGGCAGGGGGGGCTACGAGCAGTACTTC. Translating gives CAWSVFGRGGYEQYF. The entire variable domain, with the rest obtained from reference TRBV30 and TRBJ2-7, is as follows: SQTIHQWPATLVQPVGSPLSLECTVEGTSNPNLYWYRQAAGRGLQLLFYSVGIGQISSEVPQNLSASRPQDRQFILSSKKLLLSDSGFYLCAWSVFGRGGYEQYFGPGTRLTVT.

The chain is built from TRBV10-3 and TRBJ2-7, with a possible D match to TRBD2 (6 bases). V was cut by 4 bases and J by 0 bases, with 10 bases left in between. Germline-derived CDR1 and CDR2 are ENHRY and SYGVKD. The CDR3 length is 14 residues. The chain's CDR3 is CAISGRGSSYEQYF. CDR3 DNA: TGTGCCATCAGTGGGAGGGGTAGCTCCTACGAGCAGTACTTC.

The chain has TRBV4-1 and TRBJ2-1, with D possibly matching TRBD1 (5 bases). Germline V gene lookup returns CDR1 MGHRA and CDR2 YSYEKL. This CDR3 spans 13 amino acids. Trimming pared 6 bases from V and 4 bases from J, leaving 10 bases between. The CDR3 DNA follows: TGCGCCAGCAGAAAGACAGAGTACAATGAGCAGTTCTTC. It encodes CASRKTEYNEQFF.

CDR3 DNA sequence: TGTGCCAGTAGCGGGTCCTCAGGAAACACCATATATTTT. Amino acids: CASSGSSGNTIYF. The V call is TRBV19, the J call TRBJ1-3, with D unclear. Trimming stripped 6 bases from V and 4 bases from J, with 10 bases between. Per the germline V gene, CDR1 is LNHDA and CDR2 is SQIVND (reference sequence). There are 13 residues in the CDR3. Together with reference TRBV19 and TRBJ1-3, the CDR3 gives the full variable domain: DGGITQSPKYLFRKEGQNVTLSCEQNLNHDAMYWYRQDPGQGLRLIYYSQIVNDFQKGDIAEGYSVSREKKESFPLTVTSAQKNPTAFYLCASSGSSGNTIYFGEGSWLTVV.

J is TRBJ1-1 and V is TRBV5-1; a possible D gene is TRBD1 (5 bases). The germline CDR1 and CDR2 sequences are SGHRS and YFSETQ. The CDR3 spans 16 residues. V was pared by 2 bases and J by 0 bases, with 14 bases between. CDR3 loop: CASSLTGLLMNTEAFF. CDR3 in DNA: TGCGCCAGCAGCTTAACAGGCCTACTAATGAACACTGAAGCTTTCTTT.